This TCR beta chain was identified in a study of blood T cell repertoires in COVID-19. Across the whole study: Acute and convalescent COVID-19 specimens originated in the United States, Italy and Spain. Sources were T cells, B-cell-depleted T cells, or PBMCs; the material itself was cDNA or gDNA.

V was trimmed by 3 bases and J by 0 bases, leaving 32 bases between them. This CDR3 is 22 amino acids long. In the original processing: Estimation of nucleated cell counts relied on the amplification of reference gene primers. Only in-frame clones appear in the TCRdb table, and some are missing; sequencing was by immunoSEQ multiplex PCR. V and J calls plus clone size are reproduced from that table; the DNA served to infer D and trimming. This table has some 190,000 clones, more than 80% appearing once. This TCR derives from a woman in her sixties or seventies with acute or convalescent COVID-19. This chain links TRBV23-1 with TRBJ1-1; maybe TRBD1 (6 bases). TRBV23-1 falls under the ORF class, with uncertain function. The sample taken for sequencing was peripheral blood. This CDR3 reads CASSQRTEGNFSFRLMNTEAFF. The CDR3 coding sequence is TGCGCCAGCAGTCAGAGGACAGAGGGAAATTTTTCATTTCGTCTCATGAACACTGAAGCTTTCTTT.